Detailed here is one T cell receptor beta chain. The CDR3 totals 16 residues. Per germline, CDR1 MNHEY and CDR2 SMNVEV (reference sequence). Trimming pared 6 bases from V and 4 bases from J, leaving 18 bases between. Per the original methods: Amplifying reference gene primers gave estimates of nucleated cell counts. The assay was immunoSEQ multiplex PCR, and TCRdb's table has in-frame clones only and misses some. V and J calls and clone size come straight from that table; D and trimming were deduced from the DNA. The data hold approximately 290,000 clones, with roughly 88% observed a single time. Seattle enrolled patients during active infection and tracked them longitudinally. The data originate from a study of blood T cell repertoires in COVID-19. Study at large: T cells, B-cell-depleted T cells, or PBMCs supplied cDNA or gDNA.

This TCR was sampled from a human donor with COVID-19, enrolled during active disease. The donor label of this sample is uncertain. This chain uses TRBV27 with TRBJ2-2; a weak D match, TRBD2 (7 bases). The sequenced sample consisted of peripheral blood. The CDR3, as DNA: TGTGCCAGCAGCCGCAGGGGAGGGCCGGGCACCGGGGAGCTGTTTTTT. Residues: CASSRRGGPGTGELFF.